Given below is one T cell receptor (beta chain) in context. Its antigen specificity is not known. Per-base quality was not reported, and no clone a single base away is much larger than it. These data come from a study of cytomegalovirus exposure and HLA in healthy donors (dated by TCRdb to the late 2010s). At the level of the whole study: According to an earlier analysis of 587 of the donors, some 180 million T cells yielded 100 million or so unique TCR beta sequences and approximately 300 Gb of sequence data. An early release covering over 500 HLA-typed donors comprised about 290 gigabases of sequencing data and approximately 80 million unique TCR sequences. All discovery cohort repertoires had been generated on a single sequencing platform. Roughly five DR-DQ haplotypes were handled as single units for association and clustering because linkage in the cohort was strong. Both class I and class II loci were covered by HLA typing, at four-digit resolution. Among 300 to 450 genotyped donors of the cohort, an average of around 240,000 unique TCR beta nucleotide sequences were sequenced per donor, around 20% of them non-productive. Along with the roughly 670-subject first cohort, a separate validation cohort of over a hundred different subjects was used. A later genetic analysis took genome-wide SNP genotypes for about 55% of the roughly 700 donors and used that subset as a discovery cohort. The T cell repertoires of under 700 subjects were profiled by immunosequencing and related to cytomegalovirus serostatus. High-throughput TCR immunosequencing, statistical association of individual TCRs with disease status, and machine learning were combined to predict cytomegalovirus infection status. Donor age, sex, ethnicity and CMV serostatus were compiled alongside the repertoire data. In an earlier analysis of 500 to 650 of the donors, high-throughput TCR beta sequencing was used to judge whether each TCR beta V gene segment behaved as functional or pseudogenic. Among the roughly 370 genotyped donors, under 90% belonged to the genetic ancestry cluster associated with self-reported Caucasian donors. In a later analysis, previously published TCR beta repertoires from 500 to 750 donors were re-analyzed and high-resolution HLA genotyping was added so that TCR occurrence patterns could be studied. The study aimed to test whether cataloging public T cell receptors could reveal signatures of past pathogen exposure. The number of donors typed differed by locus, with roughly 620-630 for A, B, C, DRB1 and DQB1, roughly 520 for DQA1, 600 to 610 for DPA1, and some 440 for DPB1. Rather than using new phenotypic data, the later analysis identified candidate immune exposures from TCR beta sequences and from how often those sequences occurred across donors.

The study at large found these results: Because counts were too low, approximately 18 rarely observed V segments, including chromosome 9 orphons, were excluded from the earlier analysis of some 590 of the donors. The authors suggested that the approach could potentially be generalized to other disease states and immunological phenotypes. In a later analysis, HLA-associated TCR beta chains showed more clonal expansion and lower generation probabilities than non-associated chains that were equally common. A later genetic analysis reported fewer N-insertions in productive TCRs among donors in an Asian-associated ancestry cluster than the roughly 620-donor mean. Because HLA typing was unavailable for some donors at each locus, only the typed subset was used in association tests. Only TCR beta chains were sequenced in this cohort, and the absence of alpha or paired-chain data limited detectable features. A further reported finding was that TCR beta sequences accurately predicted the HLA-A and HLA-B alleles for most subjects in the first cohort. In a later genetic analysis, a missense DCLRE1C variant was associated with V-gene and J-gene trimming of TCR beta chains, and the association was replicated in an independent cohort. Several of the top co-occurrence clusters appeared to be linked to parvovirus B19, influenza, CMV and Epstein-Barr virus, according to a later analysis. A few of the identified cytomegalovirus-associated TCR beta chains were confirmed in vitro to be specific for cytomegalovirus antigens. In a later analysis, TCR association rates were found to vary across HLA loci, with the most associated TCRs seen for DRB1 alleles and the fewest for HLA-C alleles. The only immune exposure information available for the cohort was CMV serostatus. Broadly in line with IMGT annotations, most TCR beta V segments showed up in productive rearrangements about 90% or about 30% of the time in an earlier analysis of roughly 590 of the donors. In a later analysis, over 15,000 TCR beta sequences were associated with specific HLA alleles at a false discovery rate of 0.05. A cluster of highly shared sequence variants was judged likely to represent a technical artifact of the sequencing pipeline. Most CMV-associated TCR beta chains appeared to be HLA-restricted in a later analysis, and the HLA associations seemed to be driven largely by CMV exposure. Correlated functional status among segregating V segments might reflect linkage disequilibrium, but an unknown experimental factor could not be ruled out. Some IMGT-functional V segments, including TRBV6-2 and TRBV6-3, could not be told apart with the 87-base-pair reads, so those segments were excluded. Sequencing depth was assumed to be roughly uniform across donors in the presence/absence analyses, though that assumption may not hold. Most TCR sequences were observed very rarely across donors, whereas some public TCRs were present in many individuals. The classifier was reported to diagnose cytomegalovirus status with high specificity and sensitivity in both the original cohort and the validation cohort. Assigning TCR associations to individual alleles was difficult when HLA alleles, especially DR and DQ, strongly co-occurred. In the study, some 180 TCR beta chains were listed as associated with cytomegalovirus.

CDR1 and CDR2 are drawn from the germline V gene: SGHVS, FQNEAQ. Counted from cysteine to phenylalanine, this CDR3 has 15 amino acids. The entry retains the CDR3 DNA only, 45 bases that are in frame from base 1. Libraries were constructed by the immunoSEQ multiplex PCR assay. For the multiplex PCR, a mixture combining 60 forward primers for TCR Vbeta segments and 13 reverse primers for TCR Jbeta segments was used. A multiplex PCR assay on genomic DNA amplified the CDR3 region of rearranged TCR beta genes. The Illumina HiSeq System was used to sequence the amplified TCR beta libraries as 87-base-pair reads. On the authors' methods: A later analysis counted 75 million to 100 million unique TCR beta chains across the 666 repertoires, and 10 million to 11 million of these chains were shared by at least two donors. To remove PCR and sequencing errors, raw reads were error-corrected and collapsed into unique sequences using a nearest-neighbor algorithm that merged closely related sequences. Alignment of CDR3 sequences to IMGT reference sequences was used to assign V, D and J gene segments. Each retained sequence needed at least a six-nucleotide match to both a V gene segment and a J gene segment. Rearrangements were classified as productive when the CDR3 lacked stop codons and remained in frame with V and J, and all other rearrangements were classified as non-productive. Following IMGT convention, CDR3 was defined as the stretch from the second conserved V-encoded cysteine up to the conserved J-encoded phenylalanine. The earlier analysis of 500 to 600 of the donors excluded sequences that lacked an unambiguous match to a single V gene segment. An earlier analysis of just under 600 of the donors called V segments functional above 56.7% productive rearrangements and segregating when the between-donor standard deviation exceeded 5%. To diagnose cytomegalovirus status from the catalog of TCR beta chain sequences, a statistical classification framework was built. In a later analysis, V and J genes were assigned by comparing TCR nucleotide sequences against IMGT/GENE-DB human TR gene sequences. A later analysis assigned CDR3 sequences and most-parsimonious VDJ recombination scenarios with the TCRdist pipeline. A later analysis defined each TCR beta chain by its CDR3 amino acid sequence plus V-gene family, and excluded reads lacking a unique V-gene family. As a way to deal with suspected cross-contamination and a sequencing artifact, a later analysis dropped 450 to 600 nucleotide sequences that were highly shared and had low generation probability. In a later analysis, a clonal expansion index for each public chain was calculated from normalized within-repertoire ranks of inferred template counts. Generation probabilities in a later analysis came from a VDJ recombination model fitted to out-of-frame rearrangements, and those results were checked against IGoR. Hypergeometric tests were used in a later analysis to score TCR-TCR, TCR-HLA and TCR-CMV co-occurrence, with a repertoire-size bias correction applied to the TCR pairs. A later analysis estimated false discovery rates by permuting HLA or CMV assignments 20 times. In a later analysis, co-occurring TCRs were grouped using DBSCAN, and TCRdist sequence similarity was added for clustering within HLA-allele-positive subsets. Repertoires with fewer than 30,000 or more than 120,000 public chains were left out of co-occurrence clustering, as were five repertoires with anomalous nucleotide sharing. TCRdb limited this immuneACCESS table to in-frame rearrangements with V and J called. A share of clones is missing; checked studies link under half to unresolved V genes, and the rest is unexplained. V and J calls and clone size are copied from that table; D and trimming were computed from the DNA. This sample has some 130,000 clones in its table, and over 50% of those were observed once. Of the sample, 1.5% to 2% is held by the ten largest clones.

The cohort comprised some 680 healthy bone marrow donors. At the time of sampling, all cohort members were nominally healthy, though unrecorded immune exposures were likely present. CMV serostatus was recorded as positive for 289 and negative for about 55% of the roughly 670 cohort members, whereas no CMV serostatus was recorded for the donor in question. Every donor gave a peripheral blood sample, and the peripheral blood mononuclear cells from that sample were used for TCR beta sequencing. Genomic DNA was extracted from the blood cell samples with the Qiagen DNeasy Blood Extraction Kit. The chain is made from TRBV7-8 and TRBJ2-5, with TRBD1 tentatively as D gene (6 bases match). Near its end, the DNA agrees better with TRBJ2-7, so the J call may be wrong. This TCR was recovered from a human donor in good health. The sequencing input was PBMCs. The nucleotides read TGTGCCAGCAGCTTAGAGGGGGATGTCGCCTACGAGCAGTACTTC. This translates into CASSLEGDVAYEQYF.